Listed below are T cell receptor beta chains from one sample, sequenced in a study of blood T cell repertoires in COVID-19. Here immunoSEQ multiplex PCR was the method, and the copy in TCRdb shows in-frame clones only, minus some. Seen here are approximately 280,000 clones, 85% observed once, and the top ten hold approximately 5%. The sequencing input was peripheral blood. These receptors all come from a man aged 50 to 60 with active or convalescent COVID-19. The CDR3 runs from the conserved cysteine through the conserved F or W.

V	CDR3
TRBV7-6	CASSGVGRANTGELFF
TRBV29-1	CSVEPGGYGYTF
TRBV12-1	CASSFRDRANNEQFF
TRBV28	CASSLVAEQFF
TRBV29-1	CSVEKSENTQYF
TRBV30	CAWTPGGLAGAHGQFF
TRBV5-5	CASSWSMRETDTQYF
TRBV6-6	CASRISEGWGQPQHF
TRBV5-8	CASSLVTLTGYGYTF
TRBV5-1	CASSQRLAQETQYF
TRBV27	CASSSRSGRGTGELFF
TRBV7-9	CASSSYGSGTDTQYF
TRBV5-1	CASSLSGELFF
TRBV7-9	CASSLGSGRDKLFF
TRBV5-6	CASSLGTGDEQFF
TRBV30	CAWSIRGTTEAFF
TRBV28	CASSLYASNYGYTF
TRBV9	CASSVVEGTGSYNEQFF
TRBV6-5	CASSFLSPNQPQHF